This T cell receptor beta chain was recorded in a study of CD8 T cells in Susac syndrome (dated by TCRdb to the late 2010s). Regarding the complete study: Repertoire sequencing was used to test whether CD8+ T cell activation and differentiation in Susac syndrome was antigen driven. The clonality of the CD8+ T cell repertoire was compared across approximately 12 healthy donors, around 14 Susac syndrome patients and roughly 15 multiple sclerosis patients.

Study-wide conclusions, independent of this receptor: The TCR sequencing and HLA analysis was acknowledged to have included a relatively small number of individuals.

Peripheral blood CD8+ and CD4+ T cells from healthy donors, Susac syndrome patients and multiple sclerosis patients were profiled by high-throughput TCR beta sequencing. Treatment-naive patients with stable or active relapsing-remitting disease fulfilling revised McDonald criteria were used as multiple sclerosis controls. Bulk CD8+ and CD4+ T cells were purified by magnetic negative isolation, whereas CD8+ TEMRA cells were enriched by FACS. Blood was drawn into EDTA tubes, processed within 24 hours, and PBMCs were isolated by density gradient centrifugation. PBMCs intended for TCR sequencing were frozen in liquid nitrogen and were later thawed in a 37 degrees C water bath. A purity of at least 90% was achieved for sorted or isolated CD4+, CD8+ and CD8+ TEMRA cells. Between the V and J ends, shortened by 4 bases and 7 bases respectively, the junction contains 6 bases. CDR1 and CDR2 were assigned from the germline V gene (reference sequence) as SGHNT and YYREEE. Taken from cysteine to phenylalanine, the CDR3 has 11 residues. The kept DNA is CDR3 alone, 33 bases in frame from the first base.

RNA was extracted using the RNeasy kit, and roughly 0.5 to 1 ug of the RNA was reverse transcribed with random hexamers. TCR beta CDR3 regions were amplified with the immunoSEQ multiplex PCR assay covering 54 Vbeta and 13 Jbeta segments. Bias from PCR amplification was corrected by using a synthetic template baseline for primer optimization and for computational correction. For the original study's pipeline: Reads were assigned to V, D and J genes according to IMGT and analyzed in immunoSEQ Analyzer, with only productive sequences retained. To calculate clonality, Shannon entropy was normalized by log2 of the number of productive unique sequences and then subtracted from one. For each patient and control, public and private clones were evaluated within the 100 most prevalent clones. Clones were defined as Susac-specific if absent from the healthy and MS cohorts, from under 1,200 published viral clones and from other ImmuneACCESS disease sequences. TCRdb applied fastp at Q25 and MiXCR to the public reads, then kept only in-frame beta chains. Identical CDR3 proteins give one entry, which carries the most common genes and DNA. None of the V and J calls come from the authors' own analysis; TCRdb made them. This sample lists 330,000 or so distinct CDR3 sequences; over 75% were detected once. Clones ranked in the top ten supply about 0.17% of the sample.

On this clonotype itself: This clone's antigen is unknown. No clone much larger than this one lies a single base away; base qualities are absent.

The receptor's source is a human donor with multiple sclerosis. Sequencing input: CD8+ T cells from PBMCs. This receptor chain uses TRBV5-4 and TRBJ2-1, with the D gene uncertain. CDR3 sequence: CASSHSNEQFF. The DNA reads as follows: TGTGCCAGCAGCCATAGTAATGAGCAGTTCTTC.